This entry is about one TCR beta chain. Its antigen is undetermined. The data derive from a study of identical twins. MiXCR, applied by TCRdb to the 5' RACE reads, yields one record per CDR3 protein. The sample has 600,000 to 800,000 distinct CDR3 sequences, roughly 20% seen once. Overall study results and limits: Recombination models fit unrelated individuals' TCR alpha sharing but underestimated twins'. There was an excess of low generation probability in the out-of-frame alpha sequences that twins shared. Carriage of fewer insertions was seen in abundant cord blood beta clonotypes, whereas memory repertoires showed none. For zero-insertion analyses, partial confounding could come from invariant MAIT and iNKT cells.

The CDR3 consists of 14 residues. Looked up from germline, CDR1 is LGHNA and CDR2 is YSLEER. J lost 12 bases, V lost 3 bases, and 10 bases had no gene match. In addition, the sample was reused for a study of T cells expressing NK-cell markers.

The sequenced sample consisted of PBMCs. The V and J genes are TRBV4-3 and TRBJ2-1, with 8 nucleotides matching TRBD2. This TCR came from a woman under 30 in good health. The CDR3 DNA reads TGCGCCAGCAGCCATGGGGGAGCGGGAGACGCGCAGTTCTTC. Residues: CASSHGGAGDAQFF.